The rows below give T cell receptor beta chains drawn from one sample of a study of Tregs in tolerant kidney transplant recipients. Data came from immunoSEQ multiplex PCR; TCRdb stores just in-frame clones and leaves some out. The sample contains fewer than 100,000 clones, roughly 93% of which appear only once. The specimen comprised CD4+ T cells from blood, sampled before the transplant. The receptors come from a human donor who received a combined kidney and bone marrow transplant. Each CDR3 is given with its conserved first and last residue. Fields, in order: clone size, V gene, J gene, CDR3 protein. Clone sizes are given selectively: once, few, many, or a class where the clone is expanded.

clone_size: .; v_call: TRBV9; j_call: TRBJ2-2; cdr3_aa: CASSVSGRGGELFF
clone_size: .; v_call: TRBV4-1; j_call: TRBJ1-2; cdr3_aa: CASSQMMADYGYTF
clone_size: .; v_call: TRBV7-3; j_call: TRBJ2-3; cdr3_aa: CASSRKAGGYTDTQYF
clone_size: .; v_call: TRBV2; j_call: TRBJ2-7; cdr3_aa: CASSATLGTGVEQYF
clone_size: .; v_call: TRBV4-3; j_call: TRBJ2-2; cdr3_aa: CASSRGQGNTGELFF
clone_size: .; v_call: TRBV9; j_call: TRBJ1-1; cdr3_aa: CASSVLATNTEAFF
clone_size: .; v_call: TRBV9; j_call: TRBJ2-6; cdr3_aa: CASSPRAGANVLTF
clone_size: .; v_call: TRBV19; j_call: TRBJ1-1; cdr3_aa: CASREGSEAFF
clone_size: .; v_call: TRBV30; j_call: TRBJ2-3; cdr3_aa: CARDGTGNTDTQYF
clone_size: .; v_call: TRBV7-8; j_call: TRBJ1-2; cdr3_aa: CASSLDREGSLYGYTF
clone_size: .; v_call: TRBV7-5; j_call: TRBJ1-5; cdr3_aa: CVRSLEWATLGNQPQHF
clone_size: .; v_call: TRBV9; j_call: TRBJ2-1; cdr3_aa: CASSAPGLASYNEQFF
clone_size: .; v_call: TRBV5-1; j_call: TRBJ2-7; cdr3_aa: CASGTAGGAYEQYF
clone_size: .; v_call: TRBV28; j_call: TRBJ2-1; cdr3_aa: CASSLARSGFHEQFF
clone_size: .; v_call: TRBV30; j_call: TRBJ2-1; cdr3_aa: CAWRQGTYNEQFF
clone_size: .; v_call: TRBV18; j_call: TRBJ1-5; cdr3_aa: CASSPLISNQPQHF
clone_size: .; v_call: TRBV4-2; j_call: TRBJ2-1; cdr3_aa: CASSQDQMTSGYNEQFF
clone_size: .; v_call: TRBV7-2; j_call: TRBJ2-1; cdr3_aa: CASSLGLAGPNEQFF
clone_size: .; v_call: TRBV15; j_call: TRBJ2-3; cdr3_aa: CATSRTYRGSDADTQYF
clone_size: .; v_call: TRBV15; j_call: TRBJ1-2; cdr3_aa: CATSSNRAANYGYTF
clone_size: .; v_call: TRBV7-7; j_call: TRBJ2-5; cdr3_aa: CASSPGLAGGPRETQYF
clone_size: .; v_call: TRBV5-4; j_call: TRBJ1-3; cdr3_aa: CASSSTGETGNTIYF
clone_size: .; v_call: TRBV6-5; j_call: TRBJ1-4; cdr3_aa: CASRRQGGHEKLFF
clone_size: .; v_call: TRBV4-2; j_call: TRBJ1-5; cdr3_aa: CASSQAGRGKNSNQPQHF
clone_size: few; v_call: TRBV5-6; j_call: TRBJ1-1; cdr3_aa: CASSSGTGMNTEAFF
clone_size: .; v_call: TRBV4-3; j_call: TRBJ2-3; cdr3_aa: CASSHDLDRTDTQYF
clone_size: .; v_call: TRBV2; j_call: TRBJ2-7; cdr3_aa: CASTPRDPGTVTYEQYF
clone_size: .; v_call: TRBV7-2; j_call: TRBJ2-7; cdr3_aa: CASSLERDISEQYF
clone_size: .; v_call: TRBV19; j_call: TRBJ2-3; cdr3_aa: CASRQGEGYTQYF
clone_size: .; v_call: TRBV2; j_call: TRBJ1-1; cdr3_aa: CASTRLMNTEAFF
clone_size: .; v_call: TRBV29-1; j_call: TRBJ2-7; cdr3_aa: CSVAVREGYEQYF
clone_size: .; v_call: TRBV19; j_call: TRBJ2-2; cdr3_aa: CAIRHRANGELFF
clone_size: .; v_call: TRBV7-2; j_call: TRBJ2-7; cdr3_aa: CASSLMRGGDEQYF
clone_size: once; v_call: TRBV7-2; j_call: TRBJ1-2; cdr3_aa: CASSPSQGANYGYTF
clone_size: .; v_call: TRBV7-9; j_call: TRBJ2-7; cdr3_aa: CASSFRGYEQYF
clone_size: .; v_call: TRBV4-1; j_call: TRBJ2-5; cdr3_aa: CASSPHSRAKGQETQYF
clone_size: .; v_call: TRBV11-3; j_call: TRBJ2-3; cdr3_aa: CASSLELAGDTQYF
clone_size: .; v_call: TRBV4-3; j_call: TRBJ2-5; cdr3_aa: CASSPLGPSGETQYF
clone_size: .; v_call: TRBV29-1; j_call: TRBJ2-5; cdr3_aa: CSRSGTGEKTQYF
clone_size: .; v_call: TRBV5-6; j_call: TRBJ1-6; cdr3_aa: CASSFFNRENSPLHF
clone_size: .; v_call: TRBV15; j_call: TRBJ1-3; cdr3_aa: CATSSFTVGGHGNTIYF